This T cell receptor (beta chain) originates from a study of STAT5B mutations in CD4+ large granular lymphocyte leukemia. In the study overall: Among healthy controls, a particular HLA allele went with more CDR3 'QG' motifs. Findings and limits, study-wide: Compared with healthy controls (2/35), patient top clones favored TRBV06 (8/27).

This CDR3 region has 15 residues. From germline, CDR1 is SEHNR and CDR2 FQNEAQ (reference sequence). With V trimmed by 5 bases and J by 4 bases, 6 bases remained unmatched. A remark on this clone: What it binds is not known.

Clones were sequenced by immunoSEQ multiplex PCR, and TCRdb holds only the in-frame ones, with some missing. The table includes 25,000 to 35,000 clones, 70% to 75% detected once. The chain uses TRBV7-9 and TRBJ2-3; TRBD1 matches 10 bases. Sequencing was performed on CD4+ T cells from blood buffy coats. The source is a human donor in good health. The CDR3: CASSRDRGRADTQYF. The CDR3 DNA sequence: TGTGCCAGCAGCCGGGACAGGGGACGAGCAGATACGCAGTATTTT.